This T cell receptor beta chain was observed in a study of CD8+ T cells in alopecia areata. This clone was recorded a few times. After isolation, RNA underwent reverse transcription to generate cDNA as the sequencing template. Profiling relied on immunoSEQ multiplex PCR, and the TCRdb table lists in-frame clones only, not all of them. Of some 120,000 clones in the sample, approximately 53% are singletons; the top ten hold about 4.9%. The origin of this receptor is a human donor with alopecia areata. The sample was CD4+ T cells sorted from blood, taken at week 0.

The CDR3 nucleotides are TGTGCCACCACTAGCGGTACCTACAATGAGCAGTTCTTC. Translation gives CATTSGTYNEQFF. This chain connects TRBV2 to TRBJ2-1; 8 bases line up with TRBD2. Germline V lookup: CDR1 SNHLY, CDR2 FYNNEI. The CDR3 is made up of 13 amino acids. The junction had 4 bases not matched to a gene; V was cut back by 10 bases and J by 2 bases.